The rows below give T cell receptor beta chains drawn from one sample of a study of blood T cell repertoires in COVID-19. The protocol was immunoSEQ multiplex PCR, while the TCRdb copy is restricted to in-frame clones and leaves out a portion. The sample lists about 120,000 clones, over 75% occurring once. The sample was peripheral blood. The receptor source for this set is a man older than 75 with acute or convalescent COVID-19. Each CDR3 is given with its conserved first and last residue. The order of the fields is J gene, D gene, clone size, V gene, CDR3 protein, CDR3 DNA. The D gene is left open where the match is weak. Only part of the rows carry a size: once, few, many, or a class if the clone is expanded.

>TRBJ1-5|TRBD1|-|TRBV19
CASSPATGGSNQPQHF
TGTGCCAGTAGTCCGGCCACAGGGGGTAGCAATCAGCCCCAGCATTTT
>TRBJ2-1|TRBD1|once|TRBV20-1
CSAGQADEQFF
TGCAGTGCCGGACAGGCCGATGAGCAGTTCTTC
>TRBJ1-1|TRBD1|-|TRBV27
CASSSNRQRTGAEAFF
TGTGCCAGCAGTTCAAACCGACAAAGAACAGGGGCTGAAGCTTTCTTT
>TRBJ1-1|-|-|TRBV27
CASNSEAFF
TGTGCCAGCAACTCTGAAGCTTTCTTT
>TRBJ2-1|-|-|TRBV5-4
CASSLVGGSYNEQFF
TGTGCCAGCAGCTTGGTCGGCGGGTCCTACAATGAGCAGTTCTTC
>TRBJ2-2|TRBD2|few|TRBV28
CASSLFSGRSTGELFF
TGTGCCAGCAGTTTATTTAGCGGGAGAAGTACCGGGGAGCTGTTTTTT
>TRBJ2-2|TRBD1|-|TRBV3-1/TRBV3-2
CASSQDLQGNGELFF
TGTGCCAGCAGCCAAGATCTACAGGGGAACGGGGAGCTGTTTTTT
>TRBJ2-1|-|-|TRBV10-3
CAIRDNHYNEQFF
TGTGCCATCAGAGACAATCATTACAATGAGCAGTTCTTC
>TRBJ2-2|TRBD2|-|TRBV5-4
CASSSGTKNTGELFF
TGTGCCAGCAGCTCCGGGACTAAGAACACCGGGGAGCTGTTTTTT
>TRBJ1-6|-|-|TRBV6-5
CASGPGTYSPLHF
TGTGCCAGCGGGCCAGGTACTTATTCACCCCTCCACTTT
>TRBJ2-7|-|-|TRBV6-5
CASSYWGLGSYEQYF
TGTGCCAGCAGTTATTGGGGGCTCGGCTCCTACGAGCAGTACTTC
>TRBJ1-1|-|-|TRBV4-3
CASSQDRQGNTEAFF
TGCGCCAGCAGCCAAGATCGGCAGGGAAACACTGAAGCTTTCTTT
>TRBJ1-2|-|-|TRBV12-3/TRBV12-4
CASSWGGGGYTF
TGTGCCAGCAGTTGGGGGGGTGGTGGCTACACCTTC